A selection of T cell receptor beta chains follows, all from one sample in a study of blood T cell repertoires in COVID-19. TCRdb's copy holds only in-frame clones and misses some; the assay was immunoSEQ multiplex PCR. Of about 75,000 clones listed, approximately 79% are singletons. Input material: peripheral blood. The receptors were sampled from a human donor with acute or convalescent COVID-19. The donor label of this sample is uncertain. Both conserved end residues are part of each CDR3. The order of the fields is J gene, clone size, D gene, V gene, CDR3 DNA, CDR3 protein. A D gene is named only where the DNA matches it firmly. Size values are once, few and many counts, or a class for expanded clones, and some rows have none.

J gene: TRBJ2-7; clone size: -; D gene: -; V gene: TRBV7-6; CDR3 DNA: TGTGCCAGCAGCTTCTCCGCTCAGGGCGAGCAGTACTTC; CDR3 protein: CASSFSAQGEQYF
J gene: TRBJ1-3; clone size: -; D gene: TRBD1; V gene: TRBV2; CDR3 DNA: TGTGCCAGCGAAAGGGACAGTGGAAACACCATATATTTT; CDR3 protein: CASERDSGNTIYF
J gene: TRBJ1-5; clone size: -; D gene: TRBD1; V gene: TRBV19; CDR3 DNA: TGTGCCAGTCGGGGAGGAGACAGGGGGCGCGGGAGCAATCAGCCCCAGCATTTT; CDR3 protein: CASRGGDRGRGSNQPQHF
J gene: TRBJ2-1; clone size: -; D gene: TRBD2; V gene: TRBV10-3; CDR3 DNA: TGTGCCATCAGTGGGACTAGCGGGAATGAGCAGTTCTTC; CDR3 protein: CAISGTSGNEQFF
J gene: TRBJ2-1; clone size: -; D gene: TRBD2; V gene: TRBV7-3; CDR3 DNA: TGTGCCAGCAGCTTATCGAGCGGGAGGGCGGACAATGAGCAGTTCTTC; CDR3 protein: CASSLSSGRADNEQFF
J gene: TRBJ2-3; clone size: once; D gene: -; V gene: TRBV24-1; CDR3 DNA: TGTGCCACCAGTCCCTCGAGCGGCCAATCGGGAGATACGCAGTATTTT; CDR3 protein: CATSPSSGQSGDTQYF
J gene: TRBJ2-4; clone size: -; D gene: TRBD1; V gene: TRBV11-3; CDR3 DNA: TGTGCCAGCAGCGGACAGGGTCTTTCAGGATGGCTGGCCAAAAACATTCAGTACTTC; CDR3 protein: CASSGQGLSGWLAKNIQYF
J gene: TRBJ2-1; clone size: -; D gene: TRBD1; V gene: TRBV14; CDR3 DNA: TGTGCCAGCAGCTACTCACAGGGGATCGGAAGTTGGAATGAGCAGTTCTTC; CDR3 protein: CASSYSQGIGSWNEQFF
J gene: TRBJ1-1; clone size: once; D gene: -; V gene: TRBV5-5; CDR3 DNA: TGTGCCAGCAGCCCGTACAGGGATCACACTGAAGCTTTCTTT; CDR3 protein: CASSPYRDHTEAFF
J gene: TRBJ1-5; clone size: -; D gene: TRBD1; V gene: TRBV10-1; CDR3 DNA: TGCGCCAGCAGTGAGTCCGGGACAGGGAACCAGCCCCAGCATTTT; CDR3 protein: CASSESGTGNQPQHF
J gene: TRBJ2-2; clone size: -; D gene: TRBD2; V gene: TRBV5-6; CDR3 DNA: TGTGCCAGCAGCTGGGGGACTAGCGGGACGGGCACCGGGGAGCTGTTTTTT; CDR3 protein: CASSWGTSGTGTGELFF
J gene: TRBJ2-7; clone size: -; D gene: TRBD2; V gene: TRBV2; CDR3 DNA: TGTGCCAGCAGTCGACTAGCCGTGAGCTCCTACGAGCAGTACTTC; CDR3 protein: CASSRLAVSSYEQYF
J gene: TRBJ1-1; clone size: -; D gene: -; V gene: TRBV19; CDR3 DNA: TGTGCCAGTAGTCCGATGGGGGGGGTCTACACTGAAGCTTTCTTT; CDR3 protein: CASSPMGGVYTEAFF
J gene: TRBJ1-6; clone size: once; D gene: TRBD1; V gene: TRBV4-2; CDR3 DNA: TGTGCCAGCAGCCAAGGGGCAGGGGGGCCGGATTCACCCCTCCACTTT; CDR3 protein: CASSQGAGGPDSPLHF
J gene: TRBJ1-1; clone size: -; D gene: -; V gene: TRBV6-5; CDR3 DNA: TGTGCCAGCGGGGGGTGGGGTAAGGCTGAAGCTTTCTTT; CDR3 protein: CASGGWGKAEAFF
J gene: TRBJ1-2; clone size: -; D gene: TRBD1; V gene: TRBV20-1; CDR3 DNA: TGCGGCGGACAGGCGAACTATGGCTACACCTTC; CDR3 protein: CGGQANYGYTF
J gene: TRBJ1-2; clone size: -; D gene: -; V gene: TRBV5-1; CDR3 DNA: TGCGCCAGCAGCTTGATGGGAGACTATGGCTACACCTTC; CDR3 protein: CASSLMGDYGYTF
J gene: TRBJ1-1; clone size: -; D gene: -; V gene: TRBV25-1; CDR3 DNA: TGTGCCAGCTCCCTGACAGGCACTGAAGCTTTCTTT; CDR3 protein: CASSLTGTEAFF
J gene: TRBJ1-6; clone size: once; D gene: -; V gene: TRBV28; CDR3 DNA: TGTGCCAGCAGAACTGAGGGCGCGGGGACGCAATCACCCCTCCACTTT; CDR3 protein: CASRTEGAGTQSPLHF
J gene: TRBJ1-6; clone size: -; D gene: -; V gene: TRBV2; CDR3 DNA: TGTGCCAGCAGTGGTGACAGACCTCAAGGGTCTGGTTCACCCCTCCACTTT; CDR3 protein: CASSGDRPQGSGSPLHF
J gene: TRBJ2-3; clone size: few; D gene: TRBD2; V gene: TRBV27; CDR3 DNA: TGTGCCAGCAGTCCCACCGGGGCGCGGGGGAGCACAGATACGCAGTATTTT; CDR3 protein: CASSPTGARGSTDTQYF
J gene: TRBJ2-1; clone size: -; D gene: -; V gene: TRBV5-8; CDR3 DNA: TGTGCCAGCAGGCCACTGGCGGGTGGTACGAATGAGCAGTTCTTC; CDR3 protein: CASRPLAGGTNEQFF
J gene: TRBJ2-3; clone size: -; D gene: TRBD1; V gene: TRBV5-1; CDR3 DNA: TGCGCCAGCAGCCCCCTTGCAGGACAGGGGTTCGCAGATACGCAGTATTTT; CDR3 protein: CASSPLAGQGFADTQYF
J gene: TRBJ2-1; clone size: -; D gene: -; V gene: TRBV7-2; CDR3 DNA: TGTGCCAGCAGCTTAGGTGGGCGGGATGAGCAGTTCTTC; CDR3 protein: CASSLGGRDEQFF
J gene: TRBJ1-4; clone size: -; D gene: TRBD1; V gene: TRBV2; CDR3 DNA: TGTGCCAGCAGTACAGACAGGGGACTTAATGAAAAACTGTTTTTT; CDR3 protein: CASSTDRGLNEKLFF
J gene: TRBJ1-1; clone size: -; D gene: -; V gene: TRBV6-5; CDR3 DNA: TGTGCCAGCAGTTACCTAATCACGAGGACTGAAGCTTTCTTT; CDR3 protein: CASSYLITRTEAFF
J gene: TRBJ2-7; clone size: -; D gene: -; V gene: TRBV6-5; CDR3 DNA: TGTGCCAGCAGTTACAGCCCCAAACCAACCTACGAGCAGTACTTC; CDR3 protein: CASSYSPKPTYEQYF
J gene: TRBJ2-7; clone size: -; D gene: -; V gene: TRBV11-3; CDR3 DNA: TGTGCCAGCAGCCGTGGGGCAGGGACCTACGAGCAGTACTTC; CDR3 protein: CASSRGAGTYEQYF
J gene: TRBJ1-3; clone size: -; D gene: -; V gene: TRBV6-1; CDR3 DNA: TGTGCCAGCAGTGAAATCGCTATCTCTGGAAACACCATATATTTT; CDR3 protein: CASSEIAISGNTIYF
J gene: TRBJ2-1; clone size: -; D gene: TRBD2; V gene: TRBV4-2; CDR3 DNA: TGTGCCAGCAGCCAAGTCGGCCTAGCGGGCGACCTCTCCTACAATGAGCAGTTCTTC; CDR3 protein: CASSQVGLAGDLSYNEQFF
J gene: TRBJ1-5; clone size: once; D gene: TRBD1; V gene: TRBV24-1; CDR3 DNA: TGTGCCACCAGTGACACCGGGACAGGGACGAATCAGCCCCAGCATTTT; CDR3 protein: CATSDTGTGTNQPQHF
J gene: TRBJ1-5; clone size: -; D gene: -; V gene: TRBV10-1; CDR3 DNA: TGCGCCAGCAGTTCCCCCAGGGGCTTTGATCAGCCCCAGCATTTT; CDR3 protein: CASSSPRGFDQPQHF
J gene: TRBJ2-6; clone size: once; D gene: -; V gene: TRBV4-2; CDR3 DNA: TGTGCCAGCAGCCAAGAAGGCAAGGGGACTGGGGCCAACGTCCTGACTTTC; CDR3 protein: CASSQEGKGTGANVLTF
J gene: TRBJ2-5; clone size: once; D gene: TRBD1; V gene: TRBV11-2; CDR3 DNA: TGTGCCAGCAGGCCAGGGGGCGCGGGGGAGACCCAGTACTTC; CDR3 protein: CASRPGGAGETQYF
J gene: TRBJ2-1; clone size: -; D gene: TRBD2; V gene: TRBV9; CDR3 DNA: TGTGCCAGCAGCGCGAAACTAGCGGGGGGTAAGAATGAGCAGTTCTTC; CDR3 protein: CASSAKLAGGKNEQFF
J gene: TRBJ1-2; clone size: -; D gene: TRBD1; V gene: TRBV2; CDR3 DNA: TGTGCCAGCAGTGATGGGGGGACAGGGCCAGTGACAGCTAACTATGGCTACACCTTC; CDR3 protein: CASSDGGTGPVTANYGYTF
J gene: TRBJ2-1; clone size: -; D gene: TRBD1; V gene: TRBV5-1; CDR3 DNA: TGCGCCAGCAGCTTGACAGGACAGGGTAGCAATGAGCAGTTCTTC; CDR3 protein: CASSLTGQGSNEQFF
J gene: TRBJ1-3; clone size: -; D gene: -; V gene: TRBV14; CDR3 DNA: TGTGCCAGCAGCCGACAAGTGGGCACCATATATTTT; CDR3 protein: CASSRQVGTIYF
J gene: TRBJ1-2; clone size: -; D gene: TRBD1; V gene: TRBV30; CDR3 DNA: TGTGCCTGGAGTCCGCCCGGGACAGGGTTTGGCTACACCTTC; CDR3 protein: CAWSPPGTGFGYTF
J gene: TRBJ1-6; clone size: few; D gene: -; V gene: TRBV28; CDR3 DNA: TGTGCCAGCAGTTTACTAGAAGGGGTAGCGGCCCTCCACTTT; CDR3 protein: CASSLLEGVAALHF
J gene: TRBJ2-5; clone size: -; D gene: -; V gene: TRBV9; CDR3 DNA: TGTGCCAGCAGCGTAGGCACTAAGGAGACCCAGTACTTC; CDR3 protein: CASSVGTKETQYF
J gene: TRBJ2-1; clone size: -; D gene: -; V gene: TRBV6-6; CDR3 DNA: TGTGCCAGCAGTTATGTGCGGGATGGGAATGAGCAGTTCTTC; CDR3 protein: CASSYVRDGNEQFF